Detailed here is one T cell receptor (beta chain). Its antigen is currently unknown. Germline CDR1 and CDR2: MDHEN and SYDVKM. The ends lost 4 bases at V and 4 bases at J; junction bases unmatched: 13. The CDR3 runs 16 residues. This specimen belongs to a study of graft-versus-host responses after intestinal transplantation. Study details: Anti-thymocyte globulin was used for induction in all recipients, who then took tacrolimus and steroids for around 3 years.

Here immunoSEQ multiplex PCR was the method, and the copy in TCRdb shows in-frame clones only, minus some. The sample lists 90,000 or so clones; around 80% were seen once. Broader study findings: Recipient marrow contained GvH clones, some of which appeared first in ileum or blood. The study associated peak circulating GvH clone levels with early post-transplant HvG declines.

The chain combines TRBV28 with TRBJ2-7; 7 bases fit TRBD2. This TCR came from a human donor who received an intestinal transplant. Sequencing used unstimulated CD4+ T cells sorted from spleen or lymph node cells, obtained before intestinal transplant. CDR3 in DNA: TGTGCCAGCAGTTCCCCCGGGGAGGGGAAAAAGTACGAGCAGTACTTC. As protein: CASSSPGEGKKYEQYF.